These T cell receptor beta chains were read from a single sample in a study of T cell changes during pregnancy in multiple sclerosis. Here immunoSEQ multiplex PCR was the method, and the copy in TCRdb shows in-frame clones only, minus some. The sample lists about 40,000 clones, roughly nine tenths occurring once. This material consisted of CD4+ T cells from peripheral blood mononuclear cells, taken before pregnancy. All receptors come from a female donor with multiple sclerosis, enrolled in a pregnancy study. Each CDR3 is given with its conserved first and last residue. The D gene is left open where the match is weak. Clone size appears in some rows only: once, few, many, or a class for an expanded clone.

CDR3 protein: CASSFTGASYNEQFF
CDR3 DNA: TGTGCCAGCAGCTTCACCGGTGCTTCCTACAATGAGCAGTTCTTC
V gene: TRBV7-3
J gene: TRBJ2-1
D gene: .
clone size: .

CDR3 protein: CASSMLIGSDTGELFF
CDR3 DNA: TGTGCCAGTAGTATGTTGATAGGGAGCGACACCGGGGAGCTGTTTTTT
V gene: TRBV19
J gene: TRBJ2-2
D gene: .
clone size: .

CDR3 protein: CASSQGGGRGDYGYTF
CDR3 DNA: TGCGCCAGCAGCCAAGGAGGGGGCAGAGGGGACTATGGCTACACCTTC
V gene: TRBV4-1
J gene: TRBJ1-2
D gene: TRBD1
clone size: .

CDR3 protein: CATSRDGGGSEKLFF
CDR3 DNA: TGTGCCACCAGCAGAGATGGCGGGGGTAGTGAAAAACTGTTTTTT
V gene: TRBV15
J gene: TRBJ1-4
D gene: .
clone size: few

CDR3 protein: CASSFRGTEQYF
CDR3 DNA: TGTGCCAGCAGTTTCCGAGGAACGGAGCAGTACTTC
V gene: TRBV27
J gene: TRBJ2-7
D gene: .
clone size: .

CDR3 protein: CATSRGGTGSEKLFF
CDR3 DNA: TGTGCCACCAGCAGAGGGGGGACAGGGAGTGAAAAACTGTTTTTT
V gene: TRBV15
J gene: TRBJ1-4
D gene: TRBD1
clone size: .

CDR3 protein: CASSLVSPGELFF
CDR3 DNA: TGTGCCAGCAGCTTAGTATCCCCCGGGGAGCTGTTTTTT
V gene: TRBV11-3
J gene: TRBJ2-2
D gene: .
clone size: .

CDR3 protein: CASSQVGLAGMNTGELFF
CDR3 DNA: TGTGCCAGCAGCCAAGTGGGGTTAGCGGGGATGAACACCGGGGAGCTGTTTTTT
V gene: TRBV4-2
J gene: TRBJ2-2
D gene: TRBD2
clone size: .

CDR3 protein: CASSELPNSPLHF
CDR3 DNA: TGTGCCAGCAGCGAACTGCCTAATTCACCCCTCCACTTT
V gene: TRBV7-8
J gene: TRBJ1-6
D gene: .
clone size: .

CDR3 protein: CASSGWVGAYEQYF
CDR3 DNA: TGTGCCAGCAGTGGATGGGTTGGAGCCTACGAGCAGTACTTC
V gene: TRBV2
J gene: TRBJ2-7
D gene: .
clone size: .

CDR3 protein: CASSLRTGGYEQYF
CDR3 DNA: TGCGCCAGCAGCTTGCGGACAGGGGGCTACGAGCAGTACTTC
V gene: TRBV5-1
J gene: TRBJ2-7
D gene: TRBD1
clone size: .

CDR3 protein: CASSEEGLGGYTF
CDR3 DNA: TGTGCCAGCAGTGAAGAGGGGCTAGGAGGCTACACCTTC
V gene: TRBV6-1
J gene: TRBJ1-2
D gene: .
clone size: .

CDR3 protein: CASSFRDLGLNTEAFF
CDR3 DNA: TGTGCCAGCAGTTTCCGGGACTTGGGCCTCAACACTGAAGCTTTCTTT
V gene: TRBV6-5
J gene: TRBJ1-1
D gene: .
clone size: .

CDR3 protein: CASKSGSNTEAFF
CDR3 DNA: TGTGCCAGCAAGAGCGGCTCGAACACTGAAGCTTTCTTT
V gene: TRBV28
J gene: TRBJ1-1
D gene: .
clone size: .

CDR3 protein: CASSPLQGAWSNQPQHF
CDR3 DNA: TGTGCCAGTAGTCCCCTACAGGGGGCCTGGAGCAATCAGCCCCAGCATTTT
V gene: TRBV19
J gene: TRBJ1-5
D gene: TRBD1
clone size: .

CDR3 protein: CASTPSLGPGLRTGELFF
CDR3 DNA: TGTGCCAGCACCCCGAGTCTAGGGCCGGGACTCCGAACCGGGGAGCTGTTTTTT
V gene: TRBV7-9
J gene: TRBJ2-2
D gene: .
clone size: .

CDR3 protein: CSVVLAGRSGNEQFF
CDR3 DNA: TGCAGCGTAGTATTAGCGGGGAGGTCTGGCAATGAGCAGTTCTTC
V gene: TRBV29-1
J gene: TRBJ2-1
D gene: TRBD2
clone size: .

CDR3 protein: CASSLGTGGTYEQYF
CDR3 DNA: TGTGCCAGCAGCTTAGGTACAGGTGGGACCTACGAGCAGTACTTC
V gene: TRBV11-2
J gene: TRBJ2-7
D gene: .
clone size: .

CDR3 protein: CASSFLAGGEQFF
CDR3 DNA: TGTGCCAGCAGCTTTCTAGCGGGAGGGGAGCAGTTCTTC
V gene: TRBV5-4
J gene: TRBJ2-1
D gene: TRBD2
clone size: .